Presented here are 8 T cell receptor beta chains from one specimen sequenced in a study of Ad26.COV2.S vaccination and SARS-CoV-2 variants. The treatment was: some 19 received Ad26.COV2.S at low or high dose, single or two shots; about 5 received placebo; per-sample allocation not given. Collection of samples fell on day 63 after the first vaccine or placebo injection. The table came from immunoSEQ multiplex PCR; TCRdb's copy has only in-frame clones and leaves some out. The sample carries about 320,000 clones, approximately 86% recorded once. The sequences come from peripheral blood, collected in a trial of Ad26.COV2.S vaccine versus placebo. Every receptor here comes from a person aged 18 to 59 who received the Ad26.COV2.S COVID-19 vaccine or a placebo.

V usage is TRBV6-4 and J usage is TRBJ2-3; tentatively, D is TRBD2 (6 bases). With 2 bases removed from V and 4 bases from J, the gap between germline ends came to 10 bases. There are 14 residues in the CDR3. The germline gives CDR1 MRHNA, CDR2 SNTAGT. CDR3 protein: CASSDTAGADTQYF. The DNA of the CDR3 is TGTGCCAGCAGTGACACAGCGGGCGCAGATACGCAGTATTTT.

The chain carries TRBV11-3 and TRBJ2-1, with TRBD2 as a possible D gene (7 bases). Germline V gene sequence: CDR1 SGHNT, CDR2 YENEEA. The CDR3 contains 15 residues. Deletions cut 4 bases from V and 4 bases from J, with 14 bases between. CDR3 in DNA: TGTGCCAGCAGCTCAGGGGAGGGGACGTACAATGAGCAGTTCTTC. Protein product: CASSSGEGTYNEQFF. Together with reference TRBV11-3 and TRBJ2-1, the CDR3 gives the full variable domain: EAGVVQSPRYKIIEKKQPVAFWCNPISGHNTLYWYLQNLGQGPELLIRYENEEAVDDSQLPKDRFSAERLKGVDSTLKIQPAELGDSAVYLCASSSGEGTYNEQFFGPGTRLTVL.

The chain carries TRBV4-3 and TRBJ1-1; weak D call: TRBD1 (5 bases). V shed 0 bases and J shed 11 bases, with 13 bases lying between them. The V gene's germline CDR1 is LGHNA and CDR2 YSLEER. The CDR3 loop spans 13 amino acids. Here the CDR3 DNA reads TGCGCCAGCAGCCAAGAGGCCCGGGACGGGGCTTTCTTT. Its protein is CASSQEARDGAFF.

The chain has TRBV7-9 and TRBJ2-1, with 9 bases that match TRBD2. CDR1 and CDR2 from the germline V gene are SEHNR and FQNEAQ (reference sequence). This CDR3 comprises 15 residues. Trimming removed 4 bases from V and 7 bases from J; junction bases left unmatched: 8. This chain's CDR3 is CASSYLAGGRNEQFF. Here the CDR3 DNA reads TGTGCCAGCAGCTACCTTGCGGGGGGGCGAAATGAGCAGTTCTTC.

Only a few counts were recorded for this clone. V and J are TRBV20-1 and TRBJ2-1, with D perhaps TRBD1 or TRBD2 (5 bases each). Germline V gives CDR1 DFQATT, CDR2 SNEGSKA (reference sequence). This CDR3 is 14 amino acids long. Trimming cost V 3 bases and J 0 bases, with 9 bases left between them. CDR3 nucleotide sequence: TGCAGTGCTAGTGGGGGAAGCTCCTACAATGAGCAGTTCTTC. It translates to CSASGGSSYNEQFF.

The gene calls are TRBV25-1 and TRBJ2-3, with a tentative D call TRBD1 (5 bases). V lost 8 bases and J lost 3, with 15 bases in between. CDR3 size: 14 residues. The germline V gene has CDR1 MGHDK and CDR2 SYGVNS. The CDR3 spells CASQPVGQTDTQYF. CDR3 DNA: TGTGCCAGCCAACCCGTGGGGCAGACAGATACGCAGTATTTT. The complete variable domain, with remaining parts taken from reference TRBV25-1 and TRBJ2-3, reads EADIYQTPRYLVIGTGKKITLECSQTMGHDKMYWYQQDPGMELHLIHYSYGVNSTEKGDLSSESTVSRIRTEHFPLTLESARPSHTSQYLCASQPVGQTDTQYFGPGTRLTVL.

V usage is TRBV30 and J usage is TRBJ2-1, with unresolved D. Germline values: CDR1 GTSNPN, CDR2 SVGIG (reference sequence). V shed 2 bases and J shed 7 bases, with 3 bases lying between them. The CDR3 length is 10 residues. CDR3 bases: TGTGCCTGGAGTAGGAATGAGCAGTTCTTC. It specifies CAWSRNEQFF.

The chain is built from TRBV15 and TRBJ1-6; 8 nucleotides agree with TRBD1. Germline loops: CDR1 LNHNV, CDR2 YYDKDF (reference sequence). The CDR3 is 15 amino acids. Trimming took 4 bases from V and 9 from J; bases not matched to a gene: 8. CDR3 sequence: CATSISGGAGSPLHF. CDR3 in DNA: TGTGCCACCAGCATTTCAGGGGGCGCGGGTTCACCCCTCCACTTT.